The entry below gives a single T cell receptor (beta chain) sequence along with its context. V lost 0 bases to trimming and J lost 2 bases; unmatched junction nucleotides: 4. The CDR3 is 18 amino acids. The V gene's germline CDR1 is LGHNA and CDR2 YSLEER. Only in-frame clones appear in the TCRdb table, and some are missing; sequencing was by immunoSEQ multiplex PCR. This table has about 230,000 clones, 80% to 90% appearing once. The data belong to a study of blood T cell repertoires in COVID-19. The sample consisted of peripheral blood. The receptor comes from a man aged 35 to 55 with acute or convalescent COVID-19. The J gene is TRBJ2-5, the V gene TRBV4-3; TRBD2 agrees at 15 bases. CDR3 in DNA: TGCGCCAGCAGCCAAGATGGGACTAGCGGGGGGCAACAAGAGACCCAGTACTTC. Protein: CASSQDGTSGGQQETQYF.